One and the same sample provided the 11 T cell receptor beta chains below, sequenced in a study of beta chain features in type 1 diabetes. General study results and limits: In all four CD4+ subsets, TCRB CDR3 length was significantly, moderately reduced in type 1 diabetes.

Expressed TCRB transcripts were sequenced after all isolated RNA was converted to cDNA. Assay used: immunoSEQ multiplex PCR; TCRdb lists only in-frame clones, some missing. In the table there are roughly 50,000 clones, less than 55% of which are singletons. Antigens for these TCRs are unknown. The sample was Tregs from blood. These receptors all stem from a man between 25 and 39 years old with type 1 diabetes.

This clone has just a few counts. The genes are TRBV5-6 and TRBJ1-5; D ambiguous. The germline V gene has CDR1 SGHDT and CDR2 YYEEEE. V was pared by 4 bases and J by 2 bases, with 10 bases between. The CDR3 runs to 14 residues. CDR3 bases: TGTGCCAGCAGCCCTAGTTATGGCAATCAGCCCCAGCATTTT. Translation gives CASSPSYGNQPQHF. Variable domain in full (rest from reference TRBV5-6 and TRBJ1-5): DAGVTQSPTHLIKTRGQQVTLRCSPKSGHDTVSWYQQALGQGPQFIFQYYEEEERQRGNFPDRFSGHQFPNYSSELNVNALLLGDSALYLCASSPSYGNQPQHFGDGTRLSIL.

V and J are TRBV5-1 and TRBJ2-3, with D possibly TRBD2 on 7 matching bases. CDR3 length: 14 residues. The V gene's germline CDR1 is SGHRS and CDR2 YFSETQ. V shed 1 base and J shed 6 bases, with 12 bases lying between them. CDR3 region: CASSLFGGPDTQYF. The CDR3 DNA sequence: TGCGCCAGCAGCTTGTTCGGGGGGCCGGATACGCAGTATTTT.

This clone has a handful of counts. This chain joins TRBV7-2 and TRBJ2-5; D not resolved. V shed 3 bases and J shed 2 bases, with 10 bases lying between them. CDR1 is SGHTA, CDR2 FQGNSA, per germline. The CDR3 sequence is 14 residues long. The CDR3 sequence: CASSFRHTQETQYF. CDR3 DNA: TGTGCCAGCAGCTTCCGACACACACAAGAGACCCAGTACTTC.

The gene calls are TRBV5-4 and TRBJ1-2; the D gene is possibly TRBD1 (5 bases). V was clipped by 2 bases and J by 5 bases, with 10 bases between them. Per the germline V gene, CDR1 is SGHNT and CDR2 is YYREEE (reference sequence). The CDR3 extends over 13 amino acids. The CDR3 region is CASSFYGGYGYTF. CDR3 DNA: TGTGCCAGCAGCTTCTACGGGGGGTATGGCTACACCTTC.

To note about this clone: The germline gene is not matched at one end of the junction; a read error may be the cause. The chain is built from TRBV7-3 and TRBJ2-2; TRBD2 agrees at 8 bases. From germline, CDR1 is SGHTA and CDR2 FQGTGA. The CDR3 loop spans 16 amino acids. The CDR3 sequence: CASSLTSGGYTGELFF. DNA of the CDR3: TGTGCCAGCAGCCTAACTAGCGGCGGGTACACCGGGGAGCTGTTTTTT.

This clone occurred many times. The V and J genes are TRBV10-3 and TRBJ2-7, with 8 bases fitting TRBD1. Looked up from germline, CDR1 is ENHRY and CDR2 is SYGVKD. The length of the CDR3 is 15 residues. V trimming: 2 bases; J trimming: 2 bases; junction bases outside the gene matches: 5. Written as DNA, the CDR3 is TGTGCCATCAGTGAGGGGGGGACAGGCGCCTACGAGCAGTACTTC. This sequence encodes CAISEGGTGAYEQYF.

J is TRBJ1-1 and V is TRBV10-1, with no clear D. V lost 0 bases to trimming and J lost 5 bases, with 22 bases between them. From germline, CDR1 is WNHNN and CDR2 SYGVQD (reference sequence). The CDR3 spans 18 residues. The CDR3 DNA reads TGCGCCAGCAGTGAGTCGATGCTTACGAGGGCGGGGAGGACTGAAGCTTTCTTT. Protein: CASSESMLTRAGRTEAFF.

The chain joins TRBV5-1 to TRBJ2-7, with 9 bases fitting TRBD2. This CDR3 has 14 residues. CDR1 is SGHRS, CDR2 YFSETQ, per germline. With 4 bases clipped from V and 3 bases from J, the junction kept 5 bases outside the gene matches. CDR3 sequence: CASSIVSGSYEQYF. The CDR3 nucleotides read TGCGCCAGCAGCATCGTTAGCGGGAGCTACGAGCAGTACTTC.

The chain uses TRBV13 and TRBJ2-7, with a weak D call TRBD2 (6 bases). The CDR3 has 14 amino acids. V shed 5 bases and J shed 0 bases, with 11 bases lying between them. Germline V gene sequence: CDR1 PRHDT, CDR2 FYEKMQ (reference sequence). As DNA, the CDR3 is TGTGCCAGCAGCCGAGGGAGGCCCTCCTACGAGCAGTACTTC. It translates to CASSRGRPSYEQYF.

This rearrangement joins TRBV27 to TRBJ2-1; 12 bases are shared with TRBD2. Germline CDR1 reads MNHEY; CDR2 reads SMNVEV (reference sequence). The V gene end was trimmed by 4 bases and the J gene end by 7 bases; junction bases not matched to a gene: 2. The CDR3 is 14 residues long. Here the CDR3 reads CASSSSGRANEQFF. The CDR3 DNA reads TGTGCCAGCAGTTCTAGCGGGAGGGCGAATGAGCAGTTCTTC.

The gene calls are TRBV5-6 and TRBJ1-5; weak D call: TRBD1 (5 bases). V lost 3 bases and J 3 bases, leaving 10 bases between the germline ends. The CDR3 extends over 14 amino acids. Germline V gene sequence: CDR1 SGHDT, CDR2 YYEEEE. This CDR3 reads CASSSGLINQPQHF. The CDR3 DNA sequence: TGTGCCAGCAGCTCGGGACTGATCAATCAGCCCCAGCATTTT.